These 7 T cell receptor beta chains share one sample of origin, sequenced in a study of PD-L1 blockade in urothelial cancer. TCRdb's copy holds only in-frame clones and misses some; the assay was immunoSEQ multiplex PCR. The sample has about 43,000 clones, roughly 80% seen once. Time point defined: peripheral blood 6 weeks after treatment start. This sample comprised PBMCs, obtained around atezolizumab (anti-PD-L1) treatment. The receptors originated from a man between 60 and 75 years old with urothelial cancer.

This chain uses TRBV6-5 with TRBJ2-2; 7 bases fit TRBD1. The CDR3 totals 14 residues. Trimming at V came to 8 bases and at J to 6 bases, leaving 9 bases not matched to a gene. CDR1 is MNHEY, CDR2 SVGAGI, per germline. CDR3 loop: CASAGTATAGELFF. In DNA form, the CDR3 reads TGTGCCAGCGCCGGGACAGCCACCGCCGGGGAGCTGTTTTTT.

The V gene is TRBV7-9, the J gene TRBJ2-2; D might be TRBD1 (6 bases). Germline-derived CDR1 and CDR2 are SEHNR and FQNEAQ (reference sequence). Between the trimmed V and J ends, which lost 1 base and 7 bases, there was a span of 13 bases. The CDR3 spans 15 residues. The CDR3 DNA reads TGTGCCAGCAGCTTAGGATGGACAGTAAGCGGGGAGCTGTTTTTT. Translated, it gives CASSLGWTVSGELFF.

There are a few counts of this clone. The CDR3 sequence: CASSMGTGTRIEQYF. CDR3 nucleotides: TGTGCCAGTAGTATGGGGACAGGAACGAGGATCGAGCAGTACTTC. The chain employs TRBV19 and TRBJ2-7, with 8 bases that match TRBD1. V was pared by 3 bases and J by 6 bases, with 10 bases of the junction left unmatched. The CDR3 runs to 15 residues. CDR1 LNHDA and CDR2 SQIVND come from the germline V gene (reference sequence).

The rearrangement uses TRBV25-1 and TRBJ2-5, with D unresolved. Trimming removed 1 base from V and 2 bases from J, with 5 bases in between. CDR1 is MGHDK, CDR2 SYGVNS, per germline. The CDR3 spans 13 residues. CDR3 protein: CASSEFQQETQYF. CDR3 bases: TGTGCCAGCAGTGAATTCCAGCAAGAGACCCAGTACTTC.

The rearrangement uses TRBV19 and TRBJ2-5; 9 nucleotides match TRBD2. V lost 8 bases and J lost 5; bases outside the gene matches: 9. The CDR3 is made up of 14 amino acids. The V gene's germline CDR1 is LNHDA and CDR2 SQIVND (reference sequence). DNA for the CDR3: TGTGCCAGTTCAGACGGCGGGGGGGTGGAGACCCAGTACTTC. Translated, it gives CASSDGGGVETQYF. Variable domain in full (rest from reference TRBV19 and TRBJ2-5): DGGITQSPKYLFRKEGQNVTLSCEQNLNHDAMYWYRQDPGQGLRLIYYSQIVNDFQKGDIAEGYSVSREKKESFPLTVTSAQKNPTAFYLCASSDGGGVETQYFGPGTRLLVL.

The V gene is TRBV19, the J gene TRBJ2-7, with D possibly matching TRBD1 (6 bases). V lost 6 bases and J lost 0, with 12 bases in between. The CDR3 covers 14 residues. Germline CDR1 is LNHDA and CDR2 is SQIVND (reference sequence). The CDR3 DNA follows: TGTGCCAGTAGCCCAGGGGTCTTCTCCTACGAGCAGTACTTC. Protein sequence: CASSPGVFSYEQYF.

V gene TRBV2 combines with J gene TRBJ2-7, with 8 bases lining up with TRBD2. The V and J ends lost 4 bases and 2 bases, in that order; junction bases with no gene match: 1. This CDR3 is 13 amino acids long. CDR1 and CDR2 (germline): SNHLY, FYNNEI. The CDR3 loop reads CASSGGLAYEQYF. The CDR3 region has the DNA TGTGCCAGCAGTGGGGGACTAGCCTACGAGCAGTACTTC. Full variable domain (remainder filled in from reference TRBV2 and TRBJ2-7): EPEVTQTPSHQVTQMGQEVILRCVPISNHLYFYWYRQILGQKVEFLVSFYNNEISEKSEIFDDQFSVERPDGSNFTLKIRSTKLEDSAMYFCASSGGLAYEQYFGPGTRLTVT.